This T cell receptor beta chain was recorded in a study of persistence of HIV-infected CD4 T cells. As for the study in general: Suppressive ART had lasted a median of roughly eight years.

Germline V CDR1 and CDR2: SEHNR, FQNEAQ (reference sequence). The CDR3 sequence is 15 residues long. V lost 5 bases and J lost 0, with 13 bases in between. Remarks on this clone: Its antigen is as yet unknown.

An overlapping HIV-1 Gag peptide pool stimulated these cells at roughly 1 ug/peptide/mL. CD40L-negative CD69-negative CD45RO-high memory CD4+ T cells were sorted as populations depleted of antigen-responding cells. The libraries were made with immunoSEQ version 4 in survey mode. Measured with immunoSEQ multiplex PCR; TCRdb has only the in-frame clones, and not every one. Found here are around 60,000 clones, more than 70% of them singletons; the top ten hold more than 1.5%. V usage is TRBV7-9 and J usage is TRBJ1-1, with D perhaps TRBD1 (6 bases). The input for sequencing was CD4+ T cells sorted from PBMCs after approximately 19-hour stimulation, taken from a patient who received antiretroviral therapy. The clonotype comes from an adult man with HIV who was CMV-seropositive. CDR3 DNA sequence: TGTGCCAGCAGCCCAAAAACAGGGTTGAACACTGAAGCTTTCTTT. Protein product: CASSPKTGLNTEAFF.